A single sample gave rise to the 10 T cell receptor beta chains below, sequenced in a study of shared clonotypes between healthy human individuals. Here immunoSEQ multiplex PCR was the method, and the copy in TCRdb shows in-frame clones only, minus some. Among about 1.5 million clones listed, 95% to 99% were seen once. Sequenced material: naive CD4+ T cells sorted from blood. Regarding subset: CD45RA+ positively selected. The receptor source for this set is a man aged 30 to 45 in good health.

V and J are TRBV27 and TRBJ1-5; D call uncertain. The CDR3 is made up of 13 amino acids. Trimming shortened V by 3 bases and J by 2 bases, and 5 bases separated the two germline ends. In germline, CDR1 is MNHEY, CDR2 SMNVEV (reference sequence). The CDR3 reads CASSFLGNQPQHF. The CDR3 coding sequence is TGTGCCAGCAGTTTTCTGGGCAATCAGCCCCAGCATTTT.

The chain's CDR3 is CASSLAYAGGEGSYNEQFF. CDR3 bases: TGCGCCAGCAGCCTCGCGTATGCCGGGGGTGAGGGCTCCTACAATGAGCAGTTCTTC. This chain connects TRBV5-1 to TRBJ2-1; TRBD2 might be the D (6 bases). The CDR3 contains 19 residues. Trimming stripped 4 bases from V and 0 bases from J, with 23 bases between. Germline values: CDR1 SGHRS, CDR2 YFSETQ.

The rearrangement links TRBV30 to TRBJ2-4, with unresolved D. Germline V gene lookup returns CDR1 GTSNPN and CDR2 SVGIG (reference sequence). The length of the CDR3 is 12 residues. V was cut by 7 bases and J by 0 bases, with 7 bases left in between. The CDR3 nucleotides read TGTGCCTTTAGGGCAGCCAAAAACATTCAGTACTTC. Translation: CAFRAAKNIQYF.

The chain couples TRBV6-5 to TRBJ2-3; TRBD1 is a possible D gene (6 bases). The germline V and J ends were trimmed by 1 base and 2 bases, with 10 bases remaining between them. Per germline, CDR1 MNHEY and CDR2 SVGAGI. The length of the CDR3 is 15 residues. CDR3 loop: CASSYFGQITDTQYF. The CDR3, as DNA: TGTGCCAGCAGTTACTTTGGACAGATCACAGATACGCAGTATTTT.

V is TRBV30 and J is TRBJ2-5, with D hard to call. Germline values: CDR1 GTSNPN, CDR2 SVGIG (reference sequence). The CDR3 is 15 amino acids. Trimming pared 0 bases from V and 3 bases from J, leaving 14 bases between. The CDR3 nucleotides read TGTGCCTGGAGTGTATTGGGCAGGCGAAAAGAGACCCAGTACTTC. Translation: CAWSVLGRRKETQYF.

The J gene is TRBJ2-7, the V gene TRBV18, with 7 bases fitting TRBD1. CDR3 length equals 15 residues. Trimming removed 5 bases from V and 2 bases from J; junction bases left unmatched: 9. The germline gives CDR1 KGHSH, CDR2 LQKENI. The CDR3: CASSSGTGVTYEQYF. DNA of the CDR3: TGTGCCAGCTCATCAGGTACAGGGGTGACCTACGAGCAGTACTTC.

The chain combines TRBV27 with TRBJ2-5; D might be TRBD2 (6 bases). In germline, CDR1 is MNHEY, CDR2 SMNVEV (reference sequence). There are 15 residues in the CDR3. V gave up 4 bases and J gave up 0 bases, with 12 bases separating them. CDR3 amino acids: CASSWWRDNQETQYF. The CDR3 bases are TGTGCCAGCAGTTGGTGGAGGGATAACCAAGAGACCCAGTACTTC.

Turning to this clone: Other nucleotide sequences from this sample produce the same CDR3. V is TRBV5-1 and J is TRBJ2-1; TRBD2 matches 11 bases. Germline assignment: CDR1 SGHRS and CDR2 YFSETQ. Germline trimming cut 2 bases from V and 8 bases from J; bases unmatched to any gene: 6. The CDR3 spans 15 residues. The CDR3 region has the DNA TGCGCCAGCAGCTTTGGACTAGCGGGTGTGGATGAGCAGTTCTTC. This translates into CASSFGLAGVDEQFF.

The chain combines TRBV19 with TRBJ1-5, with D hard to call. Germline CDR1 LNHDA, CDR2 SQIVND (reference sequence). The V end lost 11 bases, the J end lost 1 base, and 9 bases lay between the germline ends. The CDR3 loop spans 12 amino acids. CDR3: CAARGSNQPQHF. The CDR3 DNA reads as TGTGCCGCGAGAGGGAGCAATCAGCCCCAGCATTTT.

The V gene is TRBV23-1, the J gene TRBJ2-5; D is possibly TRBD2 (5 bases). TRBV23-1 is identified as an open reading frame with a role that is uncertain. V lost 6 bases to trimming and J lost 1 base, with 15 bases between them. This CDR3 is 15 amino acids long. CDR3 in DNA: TGCGCCAGCAGCCAAGCCGGACTCTTCCAAGAGACCCAGTACTTC. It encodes CASSQAGLFQETQYF.